The clone carrying this TCR beta chain was observed a single time. The data originate from a study of blood T cells in healthy people across ages. Primed by a sample-barcoded 5' primer and a J-beta primer mix, a second PCR proceeded for roughly 7 to 11 cycles. TCRdb fed the 5' RACE reads into MiXCR, producing one record per CDR3 protein. The sample lists hundreds of thousands of distinct CDR3 sequences; just under 25% were seen once. These sequences were also reported in another study, on T cells of mothers and their children. That investigation notes: The authors used all extracted RNA for cDNA synthesis, at approximately 1.4 ug per 15 ul.

The sample comprised blood. This receptor was obtained from a boy younger than 18 in good health.

CDR3 DNA: TGCGCCAGCAGCTTGGAGCTAGCGGGAGACTCAGATACGCAGTATTTT. Its protein product is CASSLELAGDSDTQYF. The chain combines TRBV5-1 with TRBJ2-3; 10 nucleotides agree with TRBD2. The CDR3 contains 16 residues. Germline V gene sequence: CDR1 SGHRS, CDR2 YFSETQ. V shed 0 bases, J shed 4 bases, and the junction held 5 bases outside the gene matches.